This TCR beta chain was sequenced in a study of blood T cell repertoires in COVID-19. About the study: Sites in the United States, Italy and Spain provided acute and convalescent COVID-19 samples. Sources were T cells, B-cell-depleted T cells, or PBMCs; the material itself was cDNA or gDNA.

This clone was observed a few times. Clinical histories supplied by participants themselves formed the basis of cohort assignment. The CDR3 contains 13 residues. The V end was cut by 5 bases, the J end by 9 bases, with 14 bases between. CDR1 and CDR2 (germline): SGHTA, FQGNSA. Original handling: Reference gene primer amplification gave nucleated cell count estimates. This table comes from immunoSEQ multiplex PCR, and its TCRdb copy is limited to in-frame clones, with some not included. Clone size and the V and J calls come from that table; the DNA yielded D and trimming. The sample lists about 170,000 clones, more than 85% occurring once.

This sequence was found in a human donor with acute COVID-19. The donor label of this sample is uncertain. The material sequenced was PBMCs or T cells enriched from blood (not recorded which). The chain carries TRBV7-2 and TRBJ2-1; D unresolved. CDR3 sequence (DNA): TGTGCCAGCAGCCCTTTAGGTAGGAGTGAGCAGTTCTTC. Translation: CASSPLGRSEQFF.